The clone carrying this TCR beta chain was counted at least ten times. Its antigen is as yet unknown. TCRdb reprocessed the 5' RACE reads with MiXCR, giving one entry per CDR3 protein. The data show hundreds of thousands of distinct CDR3 sequences, with about 8% seen just once and less than 2.5% held by the top ten. This specimen comes from a study of identical twins. Overall study findings and caveats: Abundant beta clonotypes from cord blood had fewer insertions, unlike memory repertoires, which showed none.

These same data were also listed under a study on yellow fever vaccine responses in identical twins.

Sequenced sample: memory (CD45RO+) T cells sorted from blood. The TCR sequence derives from a woman aged 18-29 years in good health.

The CDR3 DNA reads as TGTGCCAGCACCGACGGGCAAAGGTACGAGCAGTACTTC. Translating gives CASTDGQRYEQYF. J is TRBJ2-7 and V is TRBV2; D remains ambiguous. CDR1 is SNHLY and CDR2 is FYNNEI in the germline V gene. V lost 7 bases and J lost 4, with 14 bases in between. This CDR3 has 13 residues. Filled out from reference TRBV2 and TRBJ2-7, the complete variable domain reads EPEVTQTPSHQVTQMGQEVILRCVPISNHLYFYWYRQILGQKVEFLVSFYNNEISEKSEIFDDQFSVERPDGSNFTLKIRSTKLEDSAMYFCASTDGQRYEQYFGPGTRLTVT.